A selection of T cell receptor beta chains follows, all from one sample in a study of T cell changes during pregnancy in multiple sclerosis. Sequencing used immunoSEQ multiplex PCR; TCRdb keeps in-frame clones, though not all of them. This sample has 25,000 to 35,000 clones, with roughly nine tenths found just once. Sample: CD8+ T cells from peripheral blood mononuclear cells, taken in the first trimester of pregnancy. These receptors originate from a female donor with multiple sclerosis, enrolled in a pregnancy study. The CDR3 runs from the conserved cysteine through the conserved F or W. The D gene is left open where the match is weak. The listing skips clone size in some rows; elsewhere it reads once, few, many or a size class.

abundance	v_gene	j_gene	d_gene	CDR3nt	CDR3aa
.	TRBV10-1	TRBJ2-7	.	TGCGCCAGCAGTGAGTATAGGCAGGGTCACGAGCAGTACTTC	CASSEYRQGHEQYF
.	TRBV2	TRBJ1-2	.	TGTGCCAGCAGTGAAAGCGCCCTGACCTCTAACTATGGCTACACCTTC	CASSESALTSNYGYTF
.	TRBV7-6	TRBJ1-1	.	TGTGCCAGCAGCCCAACGGGAAACACTGAAGCTTTCTTT	CASSPTGNTEAFF
.	TRBV19	TRBJ2-7	.	TGTGCCAGTAGTATAGGTTTCGTCGGGGGAACCTACGAGCAGTACTTC	CASSIGFVGGTYEQYF
.	TRBV4-1	TRBJ1-1	.	TGCGCCAGCAGCCAAAAGCGGGGGGGTCGGACTGAAGCTTTCTTT	CASSQKRGGRTEAFF
once	TRBV28	TRBJ1-4	.	TGTGCCAGCAGTTTGGTTGGGAGGGAAGAAAAACTGTTTTTT	CASSLVGREEKLFF
.	TRBV28	TRBJ2-7	.	TGTGCCAGCACCACTTCCCTGGGCGCCGAGCAGTACTTC	CASTTSLGAEQYF
.	TRBV5-4	TRBJ2-5	TRBD2	TGTGCCAGCAGCGGGCAGCGGGAGGGCCCTCTAGAGACCCAGTACTTC	CASSGQREGPLETQYF
.	TRBV28	TRBJ2-3	TRBD2	TGTGCCAGCAGGTGGATAGCGGGAGAAACGACAGATACGCAGTATTTT	CASRWIAGETTDTQYF
.	TRBV7-9	TRBJ2-7	TRBD1	TGTGCCAGCAGCTTAGGGGTACAGGGGATCCTGGGGACCTACGAGCAGTACTTC	CASSLGVQGILGTYEQYF
.	TRBV7-8	TRBJ2-1	TRBD2	TGTGCCAGCAGCTTCAGCGGGAAGGTGTGGCATGAGCAGTTCTTC	CASSFSGKVWHEQFF
.	TRBV19	TRBJ2-7	.	TGTGCCAGTAGTGGGTTGTCGGATCCTAATGCGGGGGCCTTCCACGAGCAGTACTTC	CASSGLSDPNAGAFHEQYF
.	TRBV28	TRBJ2-7	.	TGTGCCAGCAGTTTATCGGACAGATACCGGTACGAGCAGTACTTC	CASSLSDRYRYEQYF
few	TRBV4-3	TRBJ2-6	TRBD2	TGCGCCAGCAGCCAAGGGACTAGCGGCTCTGGGGCCAACGTCCTGACTTTC	CASSQGTSGSGANVLTF
.	TRBV28	TRBJ2-7	TRBD1	TGTGCCAGCAGTAACAGGGGGTACCTCCTCGAGCAGTACTTC	CASSNRGYLLEQYF
.	TRBV7-9	TRBJ2-7	.	TGTGCCAGCAGCTTAGGACTAACGGATGCCTACGAGCAGTACTTC	CASSLGLTDAYEQYF
.	TRBV29-1	TRBJ2-1	.	TGCAGCGTTGAAGGAGACTCGATCAGCTCCTACAATGAGCAGTTCTTC	CSVEGDSISSYNEQFF
.	TRBV5-1	TRBJ2-7	TRBD1	TGCGCCAGCAGCTCCCAGGGGGTCGGGAACGAGCAGTACTTC	CASSSQGVGNEQYF
once	TRBV7-9	TRBJ2-7	.	TGTGCCAGCAGCCCCACGACTTACGAGCAGTACTTC	CASSPTTYEQYF
.	TRBV5-6	TRBJ2-1	.	TGTGCCAGCAGCCTTCTATTCCCCTTCGGGGATGAGCAGTTCTTC	CASSLLFPFGDEQFF
once	TRBV29-1	TRBJ2-6	.	TGCAGCGTTCTAGGGGTCGGGGCCAACGTCCTGACTTTC	CSVLGVGANVLTF
.	TRBV2	TRBJ2-2	.	TGTGCCAGCAGCACCGGGACAGCGGGTACCGGGGAGCTGTTTTTT	CASSTGTAGTGELFF
.	TRBV6-6	TRBJ1-1	.	TGTGCCAGCAGTTTGGTTCGAGGCACTGAAGCTTTCTTT	CASSLVRGTEAFF
.	TRBV7-9	TRBJ1-4	.	TGTGCCAGCAGCCCCGAGGTGGAGGAAAAACTGTTTTTT	CASSPEVEEKLFF
.	TRBV13	TRBJ1-1	TRBD1	TGTGCCAGCAGCTTAGGCAGGGGGGAGGCTGGTATGAACACTGAAGCTTTCTTT	CASSLGRGEAGMNTEAFF
few	TRBV7-3	TRBJ1-2	TRBD1	TGTGCCAGCAGCAAACCGGGGACAGACTATGGCTACACCTTC	CASSKPGTDYGYTF
.	TRBV5-1	TRBJ2-7	TRBD1	TGCGCCAGCAAGTCCGGGACAGGGTCCTCCTACGAGCAGTACTTC	CASKSGTGSSYEQYF
.	TRBV5-1	TRBJ1-1	.	TGCGCCAGCAGCTCAACGGTAGTACGGGACACTGAAGCTTTCTTT	CASSSTVVRDTEAFF
.	TRBV19	TRBJ2-7	TRBD2	TGTGCCAGTAGTACCCCGGCGACTAGCGGGGCCACCTACGAGCAGTACTTC	CASSTPATSGATYEQYF
.	TRBV10-1	TRBJ2-1	.	TGCGCCAGCAGTGATTCGGCGACTAGGGACGATGAGCAGTTCTTC	CASSDSATRDDEQFF
.	TRBV27	TRBJ1-1	TRBD1	TGTGCCAGCAGCCCCACAGGGGGCGGCACTGAAGCTTTCTTT	CASSPTGGGTEAFF
.	TRBV6-1	TRBJ1-2	.	TGTGCCAGCAGTGTGTCGCCAGAAAACTATGGCTACACCTTC	CASSVSPENYGYTF
.	TRBV5-6	TRBJ1-5	TRBD1	TGTGCCAGCAGCTTATCCGAACAGGGGGGACAGCCCCAGCATTTT	CASSLSEQGGQPQHF
.	TRBV4-2	TRBJ2-7	TRBD2	TGTGCCAGCAGCCATGGGACTAGCGGGAGCTACGAGCAGTACTTC	CASSHGTSGSYEQYF
.	TRBV19	TRBJ2-7	.	TGTGCCAGTAGTCCCGGGACATTCTTCTACGAGCAGTACTTC	CASSPGTFFYEQYF
.	TRBV7-9	TRBJ2-5	TRBD1	TGTGCCAGCAGCTCTTGGACAGGGGGTATCCAAGAGACCCAGTACTTC	CASSSWTGGIQETQYF
.	TRBV2	TRBJ2-3	TRBD2	TGTGCCAGCAGTCCTCCCGCGGGAGGGAGCACAGATACGCAGTATTTT	CASSPPAGGSTDTQYF
.	TRBV12-5	TRBJ2-2	TRBD1	TGTGCTAGTGGCCCCGACAGGGGGAGCACCGGGGAGCTGTTTTTT	CASGPDRGSTGELFF
.	TRBV4-1	TRBJ2-3	TRBD2	TGCGCCAGCAGCCAAGATAAGAGGCTAGCGGGAGTGGTTTTAGGATCAGATACGCAGTATTTT	CASSQDKRLAGVVLGSDTQYF
.	TRBV19	TRBJ2-7	.	TGTGCCAGTAGTATGAGAGGTTCCTACGAGCAGTACTTC	CASSMRGSYEQYF
.	TRBV7-2	TRBJ2-2	.	TGTGCCAGCGACCAGACGGGAGTTGCCGGGGAGCTGTTTTTT	CASDQTGVAGELFF
.	TRBV19	TRBJ1-2	.	TGTGCCAGTAAAAGAGAGTCAGGGGCCAACTATGGCTACACCTTC	CASKRESGANYGYTF
.	TRBV27	TRBJ2-2	.	TGTGCCAGCAGTTTATCGTCAGGGGGGTTCACCGGGGAGCTGTTTTTT	CASSLSSGGFTGELFF
few	TRBV19	TRBJ2-1	TRBD2	TGTGCCAGTAGCAGGACTAGTTTAAATGAGCAGTTCTTC	CASSRTSLNEQFF
.	TRBV5-6	TRBJ1-2	.	TGTGCCAGCAGCTTGGAGGACAGAGCTAACTATGGCTACACCTTC	CASSLEDRANYGYTF
once	TRBV5-4	TRBJ2-7	TRBD2	TGTGCCAGCAGCCTGGCGAGCGGGAGAGACGAGCAGTACTTC	CASSLASGRDEQYF
.	TRBV7-2	TRBJ2-7	.	TGTGCCAGCAGCTCCTTTCTTTCCCCCTGGCAGCAGTACTTC	CASSSFLSPWQQYF
.	TRBV7-9	TRBJ2-3	TRBD2	TGTGCCAGCAGTGGGACTAGCGGTTCCACAGATACGCAGTATTTT	CASSGTSGSTDTQYF
.	TRBV28	TRBJ1-1	.	TGTGCCAGCAGTTTATTCAGGGCTACTGAAGCTTTCTTT	CASSLFRATEAFF
many	TRBV29-1	TRBJ2-7	TRBD1	TGCAGCGTTGGACAGGGAGAGGGCTACGAGCAGTACTTC	CSVGQGEGYEQYF
.	TRBV7-8	TRBJ1-5	.	TGTGCCAGCAGCTCCCGGGGGGGAACCGGCAATCAGCCCCAGCATTTT	CASSSRGGTGNQPQHF
.	TRBV18	TRBJ2-1	.	TGTGCCAGCTCACCACCGTACAGGGCCGGTATCAATGAGCAGTTCTTC	CASSPPYRAGINEQFF
once	TRBV18	TRBJ1-2	TRBD1	TGTGCCAGCTCACCATTTGGCAGGGGGCGCTTGAACTATGGCTACACCTTC	CASSPFGRGRLNYGYTF
.	TRBV1	TRBJ2-5	.	TGCACCAGCAGCCAAGATCGCAGGATCGGGAAAGAGACCCAGTACTTC	CTSSQDRRIGKETQYF